The 11 T cell receptor beta chains in this list originate from one sample, sequenced in a study of identical twins. TCRdb re-derived calls from the 5' RACE reads in MiXCR, one entry per CDR3 protein. This table holds some 660,000 distinct CDR3 sequences, 8.5% to 9% found once. This same sample was also taken into another study, of yellow fever vaccine responses in identical twins.

Material: PBMCs. The receptors originated from a young woman in good health.

This clonotype was picked up many times. V and J are TRBV20-1 and TRBJ2-7; 14 nucleotides line up with TRBD2. Per the germline V gene, CDR1 is DFQATT and CDR2 is SNEGSKA (reference sequence). The V segment lost 5 bases and the J segment 1 base; nucleotides outside the gene matches: 10. The CDR3 spans 17 residues. The CDR3 sequence is CSAVGLAGGVWSYEQYF. CDR3 DNA sequence: TGCAGTGCTGTAGGACTAGCGGGAGGAGTTTGGTCCTACGAGCAGTACTTC.

CDR3 nucleotides: TGTGCTAGTGGCCCTGAGGAGGGTTCGGATGGCTACACCTTC. Translation gives CASGPEEGSDGYTF. V gene TRBV12-5 combines with J gene TRBJ1-2; D uncertain. Trimming took 6 bases from V and 6 from J, leaving 17 bases between them. Germline V lookup: CDR1 LGHNT, CDR2 FRNRAP. This CDR3 has 14 amino acids.

This clonotype was seen many times. The chain has TRBV7-2 and TRBJ2-1, with TRBD1 matching over 10 bases. The CDR3 has 15 residues. The J segment lost 3 bases and the V segment lost 5 bases, leaving 4 bases of the junction unmatched. Looked up from germline, CDR1 is SGHTA and CDR2 is FQGNSA. CDR3 coding DNA: TGTGCCAGCAGCCTCCGGGACAGGGGCTACAATGAGCAGTTCTTC. Translation: CASSLRDRGYNEQFF.

This chain uses TRBV6-2 or TRBV6-3 with TRBJ2-7; no reliable D call. Germline lookup yields CDR1 MNHEY and CDR2 SVGEGT. This CDR3 contains 13 residues. Trimming took 2 bases from V and 3 from J, leaving 8 bases between them. The CDR3 DNA reads as TGTGCCAGCAGTTACCAAACGGGCTACGAGCAGTACTTC. It codes for CASSYQTGYEQYF.

V usage is TRBV19 and J usage is TRBJ2-7; either TRBD1 or TRBD2 may supply D (5 bases each). The CDR3 spans 14 residues. The V end lost 5 bases, the J end lost 3 bases, and 14 bases lay between the germline ends. CDR1 and CDR2 from the germline V gene are LNHDA and SQIVND (reference sequence). The CDR3 sequence: CASSALGTNYEQYF. The CDR3 coding sequence is TGTGCCAGTAGTGCCCTCGGGACCAACTACGAGCAGTACTTC.

This clonotype was detected many times. The chain carries TRBV7-3 and TRBJ2-3; 9 bases map to TRBD2. Germline V CDR1 and CDR2: SGHTA, FQGTGA. CDR3 size: 15 residues. With 2 bases clipped from V and 7 bases from J, the junction kept 7 bases outside the gene matches. The CDR3 DNA reads as TGTGCCAGCAGCTTACTCGGCGGGGGGGCATATACGCAGTATTTT. This encodes CASSLLGGGAYTQYF.

This clonotype was observed many times. J is TRBJ2-3 and V is TRBV24-1; TRBD1 aligns across 9 bases. Germline lookup yields CDR1 KGHDR and CDR2 SFDVKD. The CDR3 is 14 residues long. The J segment lost 6 bases and the V segment lost 7 bases, leaving 7 bases of the junction unmatched. CDR3 loop: CATSGTGRPDTQYF. CDR3 bases: TGTGCCACCAGCGGGACAGGGCGGCCCGATACGCAGTATTTT.

This chain links TRBV10-3 with TRBJ1-6; no clear D gene. This CDR3 has 13 amino acids. V gave up 11 bases and J gave up 0 bases, with 8 bases separating them. CDR1 is ENHRY and CDR2 is SYGVKD in the germline V gene. The CDR3 sequence is CAGQSSYNSPLHF. The CDR3 region has the DNA TGTGCCGGTCAGAGCTCCTATAATTCACCCCTCCACTTT.

This clonotype has at least ten counts. The rearrangement joins TRBV12-3 or TRBV12-4 to TRBJ1-4; no firm D call. V shed 6 bases and J shed 4 bases, with 12 bases lying between them. The CDR3 has 14 residues. In DNA, the CDR3 is TGTGCCAGCAGCCTATCGGGGATTAATGAAAAACTGTTTTTT. It codes for CASSLSGINEKLFF.

The gene calls are TRBV7-9 and TRBJ1-1, with D unclear. Between the trimmed V and J ends, which lost 4 bases and 10 bases, there was a span of 10 bases. The CDR3 is 11 amino acids. Germline V lookup: CDR1 SEHNR, CDR2 FQNEAQ (reference sequence). CDR3 in DNA: TGTGCCAGCAGCTCAACACGGGGAGCTTTCTTT. Translation gives CASSSTRGAFF.

This clonotype was picked up many times. The chain carries TRBV12-3 or TRBV12-4 and TRBJ1-5, with D unclear. This CDR3 spans 13 amino acids. V was clipped by 8 bases and J by 5 bases, with 13 bases between them. DNA of the CDR3: TGTGCCAGCCGGCCCCGGAGGGATCAGCCCCAGCATTTT. This encodes CASRPRRDQPQHF.